The 29 T cell receptor beta chains below were found in one sample sequenced in a study of T-cell memory formation after mild COVID-19. TCRdb reanalysed the 5' RACE reads using MiXCR and keeps one entry per CDR3 protein. The repertoire holds 530,000 or so distinct CDR3 sequences, 15% to 20% seen once, with around 8.1% in the top ten. The sequenced sample was PBMCs or a T cell subset sorted from them (not recorded which). These receptors were collected from an adult woman who had mild COVID-19 (a few samples of this study predate the infection). Cell type and time point are not known.

The chain carries TRBV28 and TRBJ2-4; 7 bases agree with TRBD2. This CDR3 spans 14 amino acids. Per the germline V gene, CDR1 is MDHEN and CDR2 is SYDVKM. CDR3 sequence: CAGRGGGAKNIQYF. CDR3 nucleotide sequence: TGTGCGGGACGGGGCGGGGGAGCCAAAAACATTCAGTACTTC.

This chain uses TRBV7-9 with TRBJ2-1, with D maybe TRBD2 (6 bases). Per the germline V gene, CDR1 is SEHNR and CDR2 is FQNEAQ (reference sequence). Between the trimmed V and J ends, which lost 5 bases and 3 bases, there was a span of 17 bases. The CDR3 covers 16 residues. The CDR3 protein is CASSPRRTGVYNEQFF. The CDR3 bases are TGTGCCAGCAGCCCCCGGCGAACGGGAGTCTACAATGAGCAGTTCTTC.

The V and J genes are TRBV4-1 and TRBJ2-1, with D possibly called TRBD1 or TRBD2 (5 bases each). Germline CDR1 reads MGHRA; CDR2 reads YSYEKL. CDR3 size: 16 residues. V lost 4 bases and J 5 bases, leaving 18 bases between the germline ends. In DNA, the CDR3 is TGCGCCAGCAGCCCCTCCGCCGGGACCCTCGACAATGAGCAGTTCTTC. Amino acids: CASSPSAGTLDNEQFF.

This chain connects TRBV9 to TRBJ2-4; the match to TRBD1 covers 8 bases. Looked up from germline, CDR1 is SGDLS and CDR2 is YYNGEE. The CDR3 covers 17 residues. V gave up 0 bases and J gave up 6 bases; unmatched junction bases: 11. CDR3 amino acids: CASSVDPSGGGGNIQYF. The CDR3 nucleotides read TGTGCCAGCAGCGTAGACCCCTCAGGGGGCGGTGGAAACATTCAGTACTTC.

This clonotype was detected a few times. The genes are TRBV7-2 and TRBJ2-4, with 8 bases lining up with TRBD1. After removal of 3 bases from V and 5 bases from J, the junction contained 9 bases not matched to a gene. CDR1 and CDR2 (germline): SGHTA, FQGNSA. The CDR3 has 16 amino acids. CDR3 sequence reads: CASSFRAQGVENIQYF. In DNA, the CDR3 is TGTGCCAGCAGCTTTAGGGCACAGGGGGTTGAAAACATTCAGTACTTC.

The chain couples TRBV11-3 to TRBJ2-3; TRBD1 matches 7 bases. The CDR3 covers 16 residues. J was trimmed by 2 bases and V by 4 bases; bases with no gene match: 9. From germline, CDR1 is SGHNT and CDR2 YENEEA. The CDR3 region is CASSSRDSRNTDTQYF. As DNA, the CDR3 is TGTGCCAGCAGCTCAAGGGACAGCCGAAACACAGATACGCAGTATTTT.

In its sample, this clonotype was seen a few times. The chain employs TRBV10-3 and TRBJ2-6; the D is unclear. The CDR3 consists of 14 residues. Germline CDR1 ENHRY, CDR2 SYGVKD. Trimming removed 6 bases from V and 4 bases from J, with 10 bases in between. This chain's CDR3 is CAISSRAGANVLTF. CDR3 coding DNA: TGTGCCATCAGCTCTCGGGCCGGGGCCAACGTCCTGACTTTC.

This clonotype was observed once. This chain connects TRBV28 to TRBJ2-7; 10 bases line up with TRBD2. CDR3 length: 16 amino acids. In germline, CDR1 is MDHEN, CDR2 SYDVKM. With 3 bases clipped from V and 6 bases from J, the junction kept 11 bases outside the gene matches. This chain's CDR3 is CASSFPSLAGESEQYF. CDR3 nucleotides: TGTGCCAGCAGTTTCCCCTCGCTAGCGGGAGAAAGCGAGCAGTACTTC.

This clonotype showed up just a few times. This sequence joins TRBV5-1 and TRBJ2-5; 8 bases are a match to TRBD2. CDR1 and CDR2 from the germline V gene are SGHRS and YFSETQ. V lost 1 base and J lost 8; bases outside the gene matches: 7. CDR3 length: 14 amino acids. CDR3 protein: CASSLTSGPGTQYF. CDR3 nucleotide sequence: TGCGCCAGCAGCTTGACTAGCGGCCCGGGAACCCAGTACTTC. Drawing the rest from reference TRBV5-1 and TRBJ2-5, the complete variable domain is KAGVTQTPRYLIKTRGQQVTLSCSPISGHRSVSWYQQTPGQGLQFLFEYFSETQRNKGNFPGRFSGRQFSNSRSEMNVSTLELGDSALYLCASSLTSGPGTQYFGPGTRLLVL.

The CDR3 is CASSLGGVGTDTQYF. The CDR3 bases are TGTGCCAGCAGCTTAGGCGGGGTGGGCACAGATACGCAGTATTTT. V usage is TRBV7-2 and J usage is TRBJ2-3; D perhaps matches TRBD2 (6 bases). CDR1 is SGHTA, CDR2 FQGNSA, per germline. Trimming took 1 base from V and 1 from J, leaving 9 bases between them. The CDR3 has 15 amino acids.

This clonotype was observed a handful of times. CDR3 sequence reads: CASSLLMRNRISIPDTQYF. In DNA, the CDR3 is TGTGCCAGCAGCTTACTCATGAGAAACAGGATTAGCATACCAGATACGCAGTATTTT. The chain is built from TRBV7-9 and TRBJ2-3; D might be TRBD1 (5 bases). Germline values: CDR1 SEHNR, CDR2 FQNEAQ (reference sequence). This CDR3 comprises 19 residues. V lost 2 bases and J lost 4, with 25 bases in between.

This clonotype was detected ten times or more. The chain joins TRBV12-3 or TRBV12-4 to TRBJ2-1, with 10 nucleotides matching TRBD2. J gave up 2 bases and V 3 bases, and 4 bases lay outside the gene matches. The CDR3 contains 16 residues. CDR3 sequence: CASSFGTSGAYNEQFF. The DNA of the CDR3 is TGTGCCAGCAGTTTCGGCACTAGCGGGGCCTACAATGAGCAGTTCTTC.

V and J are TRBV9 and TRBJ1-2; D is unclear. The CDR3 totals 12 residues. V dropped 3 bases and J dropped 8 bases, with 11 bases sitting between them. CDR1 SGDLS and CDR2 YYNGEE come from the germline V gene. CDR3 bases: TGTGCCAGCAGCGGTGAGGTCCTGGGCTACACCTTC. Its translation is CASSGEVLGYTF. The full variable domain, with the rest looked up from reference TRBV9 and TRBJ1-2, is DSGVTQTPKHLITATGQRVTLRCSPRSGDLSVYWYQQSLDQGLQFLIQYYNGEERAKGNILERFSAQQFPDLHSELNLSSLELGDSALYFCASSGEVLGYTFGSGTRLTVV.

V is TRBV6-1 and J is TRBJ2-7; D is undetermined. V shed 2 bases and J shed 4 bases, with 6 bases lying between them. From germline, CDR1 is MNHNS and CDR2 SASEGT. CDR3 size: 12 residues. The CDR3 region has the DNA TGTGCCAGCAGTGAATGGGGTTACGAGCAGTACTTC. This codes for CASSEWGYEQYF.

V and J are TRBV7-9 and TRBJ1-1; tentatively, D is TRBD1 (6 bases). The CDR3 extends over 13 amino acids. CDR1 and CDR2 (germline): SEHNR, FQNEAQ (reference sequence). V lost 5 bases and J lost 6, with 13 bases in between. The CDR3 bases are TGTGCCAGCAGCAATACAGGGTCACCTGAAGCTTTCTTT. Translating gives CASSNTGSPEAFF.

J is TRBJ2-2 and V is TRBV6-6; TRBD2 matches at 10 bases. The CDR3 is made up of 18 amino acids. Germline V gene data show CDR1 as MNHNY and CDR2 as SVGAGI (reference sequence). V shed 4 bases, J shed 6 bases, and the junction held 14 bases outside the gene matches. For the CDR3, the DNA is TGTGCCAGCAGTTCTCGGTTAATAGCGGGAGGATCCCCCGGGGAGCTGTTTTTT. It translates to CASSSRLIAGGSPGELFF.

The rearrangement links TRBV4-3 to TRBJ2-2, with D maybe TRBD2 (5 bases). The V and J ends lost 0 bases and 7 bases respectively, with 12 bases between them. The germline gives CDR1 LGHNA, CDR2 YSLEER. The CDR3 spans 15 residues. DNA of the CDR3: TGCGCCAGCAGCCAAGATCGTTCCCGGGGCGGGGAGCTGTTTTTT. It specifies CASSQDRSRGGELFF.

At least ten counts were recorded for this clonotype. The gene calls are TRBV7-2 and TRBJ1-3, with unresolved D. This CDR3 is 15 amino acids long. Trimming left V 1 base short and J 0 bases short, with 7 bases between. Germline V lookup: CDR1 SGHTA, CDR2 FQGNSA. CDR3 sequence reads: CASSLDGSSGNTIYF. DNA of the CDR3: TGTGCCAGCAGCTTAGACGGGAGCTCTGGAAACACCATATATTTT.

The CDR3 reads CATSDAGTEAFF. DNA of the CDR3: TGTGCCACCAGTGATGCGGGCACTGAAGCTTTCTTT. V is TRBV24-1 and J is TRBJ1-1, with D unresolved. The CDR3 loop spans 12 amino acids. Germline-derived CDR1 and CDR2 are KGHDR and SFDVKD. The V end was cut by 3 bases, the J end by 4 bases, with 5 bases between.

The chain joins TRBV24-1 to TRBJ2-3; TRBD2 matches 7 bases. Germline trimming cut 3 bases from V and 2 bases from J; bases unmatched to any gene: 4. Germline CDR1 KGHDR, CDR2 SFDVKD. The CDR3 is 15 residues long. CDR3 sequence: CATSDPSGPTDTQYF. As DNA, the CDR3 is TGTGCCACCAGTGATCCTAGCGGTCCCACAGATACGCAGTATTTT.

J is TRBJ2-1 and V is TRBV9; tentative D call: TRBD2 (5 bases). CDR3 size: 14 residues. With 5 bases removed from V and 6 bases from J, the gap between germline ends came to 15 bases. Germline V gene lookup returns CDR1 SGDLS and CDR2 YYNGEE. The CDR3 region is CASRNKRPRNEQFF. As DNA, the CDR3 is TGTGCCAGCAGAAACAAGCGGCCACGCAATGAGCAGTTCTTC.

This clonotype was seen only a few times. The chain is built from TRBV7-3 and TRBJ2-2, with 8 bases identical to TRBD2. This CDR3 contains 17 residues. Losses at the gene ends were 5 bases for V and 0 bases for J; bases not matched to a gene: 8. In germline, CDR1 is SGHTA, CDR2 FQGTGA. CDR3 coding DNA: TGTGCCAGCAGCACCCGGGCGGGGGGCACGAACACCGGGGAGCTGTTTTTT. Encoded protein: CASSTRAGGTNTGELFF.

This chain uses TRBV10-3 with TRBJ1-2, with D possibly TRBD1 on 5 matching bases. V lost 11 bases and J 4 bases, leaving 17 bases between the germline ends. This CDR3 contains 13 residues. Germline CDR1 is ENHRY and CDR2 is SYGVKD. In DNA, the CDR3 is TGTGCCGCACGCTCGGGGGGATCCTATGGCTACACCTTC. Amino acid sequence: CAARSGGSYGYTF.

This rearrangement joins TRBV10-3 to TRBJ1-4; possible D gene TRBD1, 5 bases. CDR1 and CDR2 from the germline V gene are ENHRY and SYGVKD. Trimming shortened V by 3 bases and J by 9 bases, and 14 bases separated the two germline ends. The CDR3 extends over 14 amino acids. The CDR3 region has the DNA TGTGCCATCAGTGATGACAGTCTGAATAAAAAACTGTTTTTT. It encodes CAISDDSLNKKLFF.

J is TRBJ2-1 and V is TRBV9; 7 bases map to TRBD2. The junction had 12 bases not matched to a gene; V was cut back by 3 bases and J by 6 bases. CDR3 length equals 16 residues. Germline values: CDR1 SGDLS, CDR2 YYNGEE. CDR3 nucleotide sequence: TGTGCCAGCAGCGGACTGAACGGGAGGACTGGCAATGAGCAGTTCTTC. Translating gives CASSGLNGRTGNEQFF.

V is TRBV25-1 and J is TRBJ2-3; TRBD2 is a possible D gene (5 bases). CDR1 is MGHDK and CDR2 is SYGVNS in the germline V gene. Trimming took 3 bases from V and 0 from J, leaving 10 bases between them. The length of the CDR3 is 15 residues. The CDR3 sequence: CASSESGYSTDTQYF. The DNA of the CDR3 is TGTGCCAGCAGTGAGTCGGGATATAGCACAGATACGCAGTATTTT.

This sequence joins TRBV7-9 and TRBJ1-1, with no clear D. V was clipped by 5 bases and J by 4 bases, with 14 bases between them. In germline, CDR1 is SEHNR, CDR2 FQNEAQ (reference sequence). This CDR3 has 14 residues. The CDR3 is CASSHMGFFTEAFF. The CDR3 DNA is TGTGCCAGCAGCCACATGGGATTTTTCACTGAAGCTTTCTTT.

This clonotype was seen at least ten times. This chain uses TRBV7-7 with TRBJ2-3; tentatively, D is TRBD2 (6 bases). Trimming stripped 5 bases from V and 5 bases from J, with 14 bases between. The CDR3 has 14 residues. Germline CDR1 SSHAT, CDR2 FNYEAQ (reference sequence). CDR3 loop: CASSLSPGGDTQYF. The CDR3 nucleotides are TGTGCCAGCAGCCTTAGCCCCGGGGGAGATACGCAGTATTTT.

This clonotype came up a few times. The rearrangement uses TRBV9 and TRBJ2-3; D is uncertain. The CDR3 runs to 13 residues. V was shortened by 0 bases and J by 4 bases, with 6 bases between the two germline ends. Germline V gene sequence: CDR1 SGDLS, CDR2 YYNGEE. The DNA of the CDR3 is TGTGCCAGCAGCGTAGAATTAGCAGATACGCAGTATTTT. Protein product: CASSVELADTQYF.